Presented here are 32 T cell receptor beta chains from one specimen sequenced in a study of monozygotic twins with inflammatory bowel disease. From its re-call of the 5' RACE reads, TCRdb lists each CDR3 protein once, without DNA. The sample totals 140,000 to 150,000 distinct CDR3 sequences. Specimen: blood. Source of these receptors: a human donor with ulcerative colitis or Crohn's disease, or a healthy co-twin of an affected twin (not recorded which).

Here the CDR3 reads CASSRGLDGSSYNEQFF. The rearrangement joins TRBV7-9 to TRBJ2-1; the D call from TCRdb, TRBD1, cannot be confirmed without DNA. This CDR3 has 17 amino acids. The germline V gene encodes CDR1 SEHNR and CDR2 FQNEAQ (reference sequence). Full variable domain (missing parts from reference TRBV7-9 and TRBJ2-1): DTGVSQNPRHKITKRGQNVTFRCDPISEHNRLYWYRQTLGQGPEFLTYFQNEAQLEKSRLLSDRFSAERPKGSFSTLEIQRTEQGDSAMYLCASSRGLDGSSYNEQFFGPGTRLTVL.

The gene calls are TRBV4-1 and TRBJ1-3. Germline lookup yields CDR1 MGHRA and CDR2 YSYEKL. The CDR3 spans 15 residues. The CDR3 region is CASSHQTISGNTIYF.

This rearrangement joins TRBV5-6 to TRBJ2-1; as DNA is missing, the TRBD1 call by TCRdb cannot be tested. Germline V lookup: CDR1 SGHDT, CDR2 YYEEEE. The CDR3 is 16 amino acids. CDR3 region: CASSYSPRQTYNEQFF.

The chain links TRBV24-1 to TRBJ2-1; checking the TCRdb D call of TRBD1 is not possible without DNA. This CDR3 region has 15 residues. Germline CDR1 and CDR2: KGHDR and SFDVKD. This CDR3 reads CATSGGDRGYNEQFF.

J is TRBJ1-2 and V is TRBV7-9. The CDR3 is made up of 12 amino acids. From germline, CDR1 is SEHNR and CDR2 FQNEAQ (reference sequence). The CDR3 here is CASSRIIYGYTF. The full variable domain, with the rest looked up from reference TRBV7-9 and TRBJ1-2, is DTGVSQNPRHKITKRGQNVTFRCDPISEHNRLYWYRQTLGQGPEFLTYFQNEAQLEKSRLLSDRFSAERPKGSFSTLEIQRTEQGDSAMYLCASSRIIYGYTFGSGTRLTVV.

This chain uses TRBV7-2 with TRBJ2-3. The CDR3 has 15 amino acids. Germline values: CDR1 SGHTA, CDR2 FQGNSA. The CDR3 sequence is CASSLVSGYTDTQYF.

This chain connects TRBV7-9 to TRBJ2-3; with no DNA, the TCRdb D assignment of TRBD1 cannot be verified. CDR3 length: 16 amino acids. Germline CDR1 SEHNR, CDR2 FQNEAQ (reference sequence). The CDR3 reads CASSLITTGGTDTQYF.

The chain recombines TRBV6-1 with TRBJ2-3; the TRBD1 assignment by TCRdb is unverifiable without DNA. From germline, CDR1 is MNHNS and CDR2 SASEGT. The CDR3 contains 15 residues. The CDR3 loop is CASSEPGRVPDTHYF.

The chain joins TRBV10-3 to TRBJ1-5. The CDR3 is made up of 14 amino acids. Looked up from germline, CDR1 is ENHRY and CDR2 is SYGVKD. The CDR3 loop reads CAISAGTAEQPQHF.

This rearrangement joins TRBV18 to TRBJ2-7. Looked up from germline, CDR1 is KGHSH and CDR2 is LQKENI. The CDR3 has 15 residues. The CDR3: CASSPPPRSSKEQYF.

This sequence joins TRBV7-8 and TRBJ1-6. The CDR3 length is 13 residues. Germline-derived CDR1 and CDR2 are SGHVS and FQNEAQ. CDR3 in amino acids: CASSLELGTPLHF.

The chain uses TRBV28 and TRBJ2-1; the TRBD2 assignment by TCRdb is unverifiable without DNA. The CDR3 is made up of 16 amino acids. Germline V gives CDR1 MDHEN, CDR2 SYDVKM. CDR3 residues: CASRRSGTSTYNEQFF.

This rearrangement joins TRBV6-2 or TRBV6-3 to TRBJ1-1. Germline V CDR1 and CDR2: MNHEY, SVGEGT. This CDR3 comprises 14 residues. The CDR3 protein is CASSYPTSRTEAFF.

The chain has TRBV5-1 and TRBJ1-1; TCRdb's assignment of TRBD1 cannot be checked, as there is no DNA. CDR1 and CDR2 from the germline V gene are SGHRS and YFSETQ. The CDR3 sequence is 17 residues long. The CDR3 is CASSPVGDSAGTAEAFF.

V is TRBV20-1 and J is TRBJ2-1; there is no DNA to check the TCRdb D call of TRBD2. The CDR3 contains 15 residues. Germline V gene sequence: CDR1 DFQATT, CDR2 SNEGSKA (reference sequence). CDR3 in amino acids: CSASLVAGESNEQFF.

The chain employs TRBV30 and TRBJ2-3; the D gene TCRdb calls, TRBD2, cannot be checked with no DNA. Per germline, CDR1 GTSNPN and CDR2 SVGIG (reference sequence). There are 15 residues in the CDR3. The CDR3 sequence: CAWSESGASSDTQYF.

This chain uses TRBV24-1 with TRBJ2-1; with no DNA, the TCRdb D assignment of TRBD1 cannot be verified. This CDR3 spans 16 amino acids. CDR1 and CDR2 from the germline V gene are KGHDR and SFDVKD. The CDR3 loop reads CATTFNLDRGTDEQFF.

CDR3 sequence: CASSPSVAVNTEAFF. J is TRBJ1-1 and V is TRBV18. The CDR3 totals 15 residues. CDR1 KGHSH and CDR2 LQKENI come from the germline V gene.

The chain combines TRBV11-2 with TRBJ1-6. CDR1 and CDR2 from the germline V gene are SGHAT and FQNNGV. This CDR3 is 15 amino acids long. The CDR3 here is CASSLAGRKNSPLHF.

The gene calls are TRBV29-1 and TRBJ1-2; TCRdb lists TRBD1, though no DNA is available to test this call. From germline, CDR1 is SQVTM and CDR2 ANQGSEA. The CDR3 totals 14 residues. The CDR3 reads CSVGGKGQNYGHTF.

The chain combines TRBV18 with TRBJ2-7. The CDR3 is 14 amino acids. The germline gives CDR1 KGHSH, CDR2 LQKENI. The CDR3 region is CASSPRHKAYEQYF.

The chain uses TRBV5-1 and TRBJ2-6; the TCRdb D gene call, TRBD2, has no DNA to confirm it. Germline-derived CDR1 and CDR2 are SGHRS and YFSETQ. This CDR3 has 19 amino acids. CDR3 sequence reads: CASSFWATRKSSGANVLTF. The whole variable domain, remainder taken from reference TRBV5-1 and TRBJ2-6, is KAGVTQTPRYLIKTRGQQVTLSCSPISGHRSVSWYQQTPGQGLQFLFEYFSETQRNKGNFPGRFSGRQFSNSRSEMNVSTLELGDSALYLCASSFWATRKSSGANVLTFGAGSRLTVL.

The rearrangement joins TRBV20-1 to TRBJ1-1; there is no DNA to check the TCRdb D call of TRBD1. Germline V gene data show CDR1 as DFQATT and CDR2 as SNEGSKA (reference sequence). The CDR3 is made up of 14 amino acids. Here the CDR3 reads CSARDRQSYTEAFF.

The CDR3 sequence is CASSYPQSARGAGELFF. V usage is TRBV6-5 and J usage is TRBJ2-2; TCRdb outputs TRBD1, but without DNA this stays unchecked. Germline values: CDR1 MNHEY, CDR2 SVGAGI. The CDR3 covers 17 residues.

The chain joins TRBV12-3 or TRBV12-4 to TRBJ1-5; TCRdb's assignment of TRBD1 cannot be checked, as there is no DNA. CDR3 length equals 15 residues. The CDR3 region is CASTLVGGNNQPQHF.

The V and J genes are TRBV20-1 and TRBJ2-7. Germline CDR1 DFQATT, CDR2 SNEGSKA (reference sequence). The length of the CDR3 is 14 residues. CDR3 loop: CSARVPGFSYEQYF.

The chain has TRBV6-4 and TRBJ2-3. The CDR3 covers 15 residues. Germline CDR1 reads MRHNA; CDR2 reads SNTAGT. CDR3 sequence: CASSDSSGAADTQYF.

This chain joins TRBV3-1 and TRBJ2-2. The CDR3 spans 17 residues. CDR1 LGHDT and CDR2 YNNKEL come from the germline V gene (reference sequence). The CDR3 protein is CASSQVFGRATTGELFF.

The V call is TRBV7-9, the J call TRBJ2-7; TCRdb's D gene call, TRBD2, goes unchecked for lack of DNA. The CDR3 consists of 15 residues. CDR1 and CDR2 (germline): SEHNR, FQNEAQ (reference sequence). CDR3 residues: CASRRGEGPTYEQYF.

The chain uses TRBV4-2 and TRBJ2-1. The germline gives CDR1 LGHNA, CDR2 YNFKEQ. CDR3 length: 12 residues. This chain's CDR3 is CASSQDYNEQFF.

The chain couples TRBV5-6 to TRBJ2-7; TCRdb reports TRBD1, a call that lacks DNA to check it against. This CDR3 is built from 15 residues. In germline, CDR1 is SGHDT, CDR2 YYEEEE. The CDR3 loop is CASIRTGVSPYEQYF.

V usage is TRBV19 and J usage is TRBJ1-1; checking the TCRdb D call of TRBD1 is not possible without DNA. From germline, CDR1 is LNHDA and CDR2 SQIVND (reference sequence). This CDR3 is 11 amino acids long. CDR3 sequence reads: CASRRGVEAFF.